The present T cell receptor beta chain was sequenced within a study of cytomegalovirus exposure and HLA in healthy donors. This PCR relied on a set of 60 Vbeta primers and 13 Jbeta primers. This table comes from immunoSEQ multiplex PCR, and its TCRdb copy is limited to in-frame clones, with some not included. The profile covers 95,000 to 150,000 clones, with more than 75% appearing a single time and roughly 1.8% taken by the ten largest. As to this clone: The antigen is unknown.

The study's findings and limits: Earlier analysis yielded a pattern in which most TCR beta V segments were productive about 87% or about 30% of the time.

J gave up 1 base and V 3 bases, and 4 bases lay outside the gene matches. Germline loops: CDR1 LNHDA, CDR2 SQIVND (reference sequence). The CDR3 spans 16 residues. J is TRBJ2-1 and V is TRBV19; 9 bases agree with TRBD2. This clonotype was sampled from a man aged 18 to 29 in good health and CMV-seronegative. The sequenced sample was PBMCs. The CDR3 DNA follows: TGTGCCAGTAGTATGGGGAGCGGGGGGTCCTACAATGAGCAGTTCTTC. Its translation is CASSMGSGGSYNEQFF.